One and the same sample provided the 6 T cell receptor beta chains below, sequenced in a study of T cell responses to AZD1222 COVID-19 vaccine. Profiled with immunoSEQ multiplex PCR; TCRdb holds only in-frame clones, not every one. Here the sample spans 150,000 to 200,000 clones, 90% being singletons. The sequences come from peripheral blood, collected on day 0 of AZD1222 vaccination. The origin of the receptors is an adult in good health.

The CDR3 region is CASSPGAPKEKLFF. CDR3 nucleotide sequence: TGCGCCAGCAGCCCTGGGGCCCCCAAGGAAAAACTGTTTTTT. The chain uses TRBV5-1 and TRBJ1-4; tentative D call: TRBD1 (5 bases). The germline V gene encodes CDR1 SGHRS and CDR2 YFSETQ. V lost 4 bases to trimming and J lost 8 bases, with 15 bases between them. This CDR3 region has 14 residues. Together with reference TRBV5-1 and TRBJ1-4, the CDR3 gives the full variable domain: KAGVTQTPRYLIKTRGQQVTLSCSPISGHRSVSWYQQTPGQGLQFLFEYFSETQRNKGNFPGRFSGRQFSNSRSEMNVSTLELGDSALYLCASSPGAPKEKLFFGSGTQLSVL.

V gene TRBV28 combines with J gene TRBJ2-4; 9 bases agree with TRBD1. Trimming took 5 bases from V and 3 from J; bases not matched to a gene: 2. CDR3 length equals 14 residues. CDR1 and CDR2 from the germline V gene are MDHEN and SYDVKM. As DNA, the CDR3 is TGTGCCAGCAGTCCGACAGGGGGCAAAAACATTCAGTACTTC. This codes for CASSPTGGKNIQYF.

This CDR3 is CASSLEAGTVNSPLHF. The CDR3 DNA is TGCGCCAGCAGCTTGGAGGCGGGGACGGTTAATTCACCCCTCCACTTT. The chain carries TRBV5-1 and TRBJ1-6, with D possibly TRBD1 on 5 matching bases. This CDR3 is built from 16 residues. Trimming stripped 0 bases from V and 6 bases from J, with 13 bases between. CDR1 is SGHRS and CDR2 is YFSETQ in the germline V gene.

The CDR3 DNA sequence: TGTGCCAGCAGCTTAGTGGATGGAGGGAATCAGCCCCAGCATTTT. Encoded protein: CASSLVDGGNQPQHF. The chain is built from TRBV7-9 and TRBJ1-5, with no clear D. The V gene's germline CDR1 is SEHNR and CDR2 FQNEAQ (reference sequence). The V and J ends lost 1 base and 4 bases respectively, with 11 bases between them. The CDR3 loop spans 15 amino acids.

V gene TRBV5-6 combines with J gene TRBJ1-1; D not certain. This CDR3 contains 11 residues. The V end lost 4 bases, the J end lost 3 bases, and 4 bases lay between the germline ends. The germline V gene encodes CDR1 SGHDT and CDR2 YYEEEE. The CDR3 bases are TGTGCCAGCAGCAGGGACACTGAAGCTTTCTTT. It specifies CASSRDTEAFF. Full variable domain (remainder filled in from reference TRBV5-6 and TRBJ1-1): DAGVTQSPTHLIKTRGQQVTLRCSPKSGHDTVSWYQQALGQGPQFIFQYYEEEERQRGNFPDRFSGHQFPNYSSELNVNALLLGDSALYLCASSRDTEAFFGQGTRLTVV.

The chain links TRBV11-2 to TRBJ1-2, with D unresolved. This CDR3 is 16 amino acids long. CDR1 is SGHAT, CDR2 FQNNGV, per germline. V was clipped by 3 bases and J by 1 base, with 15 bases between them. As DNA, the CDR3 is TGTGCCAGCAGCTTTGGTCGCGGAAACCTTAACTATGGCTACACCTTC. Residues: CASSFGRGNLNYGYTF.